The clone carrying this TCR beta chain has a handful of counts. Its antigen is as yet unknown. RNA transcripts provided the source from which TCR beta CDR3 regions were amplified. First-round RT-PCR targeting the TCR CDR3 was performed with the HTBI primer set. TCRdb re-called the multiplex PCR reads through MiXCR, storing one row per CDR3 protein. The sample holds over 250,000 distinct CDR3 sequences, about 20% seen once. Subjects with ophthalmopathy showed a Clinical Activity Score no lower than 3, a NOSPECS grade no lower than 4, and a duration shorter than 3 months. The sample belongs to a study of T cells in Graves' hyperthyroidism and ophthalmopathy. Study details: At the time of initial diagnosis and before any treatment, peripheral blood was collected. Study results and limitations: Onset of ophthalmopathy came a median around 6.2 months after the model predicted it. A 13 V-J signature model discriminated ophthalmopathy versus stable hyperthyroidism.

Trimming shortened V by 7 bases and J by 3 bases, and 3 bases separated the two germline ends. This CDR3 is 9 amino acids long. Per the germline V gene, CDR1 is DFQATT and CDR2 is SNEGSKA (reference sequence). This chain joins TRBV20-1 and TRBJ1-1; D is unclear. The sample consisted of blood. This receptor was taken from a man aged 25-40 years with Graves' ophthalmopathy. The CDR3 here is CSVDTEAFF. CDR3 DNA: TGCAGTGTAGACACTGAAGCTTTCTTT.